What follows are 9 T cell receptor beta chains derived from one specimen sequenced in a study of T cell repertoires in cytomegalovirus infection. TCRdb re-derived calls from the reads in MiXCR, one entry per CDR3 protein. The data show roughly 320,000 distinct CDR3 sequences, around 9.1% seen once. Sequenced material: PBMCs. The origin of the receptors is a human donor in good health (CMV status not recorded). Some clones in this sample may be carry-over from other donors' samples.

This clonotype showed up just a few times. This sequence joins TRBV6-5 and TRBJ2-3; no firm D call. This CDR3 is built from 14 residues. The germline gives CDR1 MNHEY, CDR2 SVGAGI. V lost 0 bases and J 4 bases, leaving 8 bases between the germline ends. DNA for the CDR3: TGTGCCAGCAGTTACTCGGCCGGGTCAGATACGCAGTATTTT. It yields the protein CASSYSAGSDTQYF.

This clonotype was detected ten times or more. CDR3 region: CASRDQGQGNTEAFF. The CDR3 DNA follows: TGTGCCAGCAGAGACCAGGGACAGGGGAACACTGAAGCTTTCTTT. The chain uses TRBV6-4 and TRBJ1-1, with 9 bases lining up with TRBD1. V lost 6 bases to trimming and J lost 1 base; unmatched junction nucleotides: 6. This CDR3 is built from 15 residues. CDR1 is MRHNA and CDR2 is SNTAGT in the germline V gene.

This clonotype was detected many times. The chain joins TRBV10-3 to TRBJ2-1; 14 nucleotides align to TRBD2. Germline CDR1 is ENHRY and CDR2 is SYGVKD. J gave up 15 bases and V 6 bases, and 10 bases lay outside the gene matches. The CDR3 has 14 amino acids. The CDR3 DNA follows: TGTGCCATCAGGACTAGCGGGGGGGCAAGGAGGTCGTTCTTC. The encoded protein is CAIRTSGGARRSFF.

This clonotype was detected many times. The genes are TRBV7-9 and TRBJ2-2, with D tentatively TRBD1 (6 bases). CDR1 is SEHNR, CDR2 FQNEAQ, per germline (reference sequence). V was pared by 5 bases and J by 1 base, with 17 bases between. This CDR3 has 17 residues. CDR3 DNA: TGTGCCAGCAGCACTCAAAACATAGGGGGGAACACCGGGGAGCTGTTTTTT. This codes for CASSTQNIGGNTGELFF.

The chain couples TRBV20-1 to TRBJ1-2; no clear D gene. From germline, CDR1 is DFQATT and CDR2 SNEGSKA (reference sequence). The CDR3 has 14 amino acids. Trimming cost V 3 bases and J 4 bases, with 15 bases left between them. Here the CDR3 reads CSASQNKGGYGYTF. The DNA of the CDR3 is TGCAGTGCTAGCCAAAACAAAGGCGGCTATGGCTACACCTTC.

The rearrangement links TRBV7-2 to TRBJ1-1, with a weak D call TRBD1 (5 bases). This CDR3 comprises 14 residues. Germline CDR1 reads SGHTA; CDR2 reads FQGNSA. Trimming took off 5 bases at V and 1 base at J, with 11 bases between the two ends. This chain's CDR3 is CASSPQVKNTEAFF. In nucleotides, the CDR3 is TGTGCCAGCAGCCCACAGGTAAAGAACACTGAAGCTTTCTTT. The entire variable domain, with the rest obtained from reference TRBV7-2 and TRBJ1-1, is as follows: GAGVSQSPSNKVTEKGKDVELRCDPISGHTALYWYRQSLGQGLEFLIYFQGNSAPDKSGLPSDRFSAERTGGSVSTLTIQRTQQEDSAVYLCASSPQVKNTEAFFGQGTRLTVV.

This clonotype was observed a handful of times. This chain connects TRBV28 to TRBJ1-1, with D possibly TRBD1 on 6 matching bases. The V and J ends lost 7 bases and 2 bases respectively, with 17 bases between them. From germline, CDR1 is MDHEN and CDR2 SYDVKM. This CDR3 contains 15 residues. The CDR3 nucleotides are TGTGCCAGCATCACTTGGGGAGGGGGAAACACTGAAGCTTTCTTT. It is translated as CASITWGGGNTEAFF.

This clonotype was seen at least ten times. CDR3 sequence: CASSSSLYTQYF. CDR3 nucleotides: TGTGCCAGCAGTTCTAGTCTATATACGCAGTATTTT. V and J are TRBV12-3 or TRBV12-4 and TRBJ2-3; D not resolved. Between the trimmed V and J ends, which lost 4 bases and 7 bases, there was a span of 9 bases. This CDR3 comprises 12 residues.

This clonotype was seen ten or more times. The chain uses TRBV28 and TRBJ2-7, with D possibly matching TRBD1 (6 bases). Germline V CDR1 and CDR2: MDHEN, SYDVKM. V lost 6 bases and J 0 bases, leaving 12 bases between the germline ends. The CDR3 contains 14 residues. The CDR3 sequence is CASRRQVSSYEQYV. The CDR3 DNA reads TGTGCCAGCAGACGACAGGTGAGCTCCTACGAGCAGTACGTC.